These T cell receptor beta chains were read from a single sample in a study of blood T cell repertoires in COVID-19. Generated by immunoSEQ multiplex PCR, the TCRdb table keeps only in-frame clones and is missing some. The table has approximately 220,000 clones, 80% to 90% seen once. The specimen was peripheral blood. Every receptor here comes from a woman aged 45-60 years with acute or convalescent COVID-19. CDR3s include the opening cysteine and the closing phenylalanine or tryptophan. The D gene is left open where the match is weak. Clone size is given for some rows only: seen once, a few or many times, or a class if the clone is expanded.

size | J | D | V | DNA | CDR3
. | TRBJ2-2 | TRBD2 | TRBV27 | TGTGCCAGCAGTTTCGGACTAGCGGGAGGGCCTTCCTCCCTACGAAACACCGGGGAGCTGTTTTTT | CASSFGLAGGPSSLRNTGELFF
. | TRBJ1-6 | . | TRBV28 | TGTGCCACCCTGGGACATAGCTCCTATAATTCACCCCTCCACTTT | CATLGHSSYNSPLHF
. | TRBJ1-4 | . | TRBV15 | TGTGCCACCAGCAGAGATAGAGAACAGATTGAAAAACTGTTTTTT | CATSRDREQIEKLFF
. | TRBJ2-7 | . | TRBV11-2 | TGTGCCAGCAGCTTACCCCCCGTCTCCTACGAGCAGTACTTC | CASSLPPVSYEQYF
. | TRBJ2-5 | . | TRBV5-1 | TGCGCCAGCAGCGGAGCGGGCCAAGAGACCCAGTACTTC | CASSGAGQETQYF
few | TRBJ1-6 | . | TRBV4-1 | TGCGCCAGCAGCCAAGAAATCCTTACTAGGTCACCCCTCCACTTT | CASSQEILTRSPLHF
. | TRBJ2-2 | TRBD1 | TRBV6-5 | TGTGCCAGCAGATCAAACAGGGGGAACACCGGGGAGCTGTTTTTT | CASRSNRGNTGELFF
. | TRBJ2-7 | TRBD2 | TRBV29-1 | TGCAGCGTGGTGACTAGCGGCCTTTACGAGCAGTACTTC | CSVVTSGLYEQYF
. | TRBJ2-1 | TRBD2 | TRBV9 | TGTGCCAGCAGCGGAAGCGGGAGGGTGGGCAATGAGCAGTTCTTC | CASSGSGRVGNEQFF
. | TRBJ2-3 | TRBD1 | TRBV15 | TGTGCCACCAGCAGAGAGGGACAGGGGATCCCAGATACGCAGTATTTT | CATSREGQGIPDTQYF
few | TRBJ1-1 | . | TRBV10-1 | TGCGCCAGCTCTAGATCGGGTGAAGAGGGCACTGAAGCTTTCTTT | CASSRSGEEGTEAFF
. | TRBJ1-2 | . | TRBV28 | TGTGCCAGCAGTTTAACCCCGGCAGGGTGGTACTATGGCTACACCTTC | CASSLTPAGWYYGYTF
. | TRBJ2-7 | . | TRBV5-8 | TGTGCCAGCAGCCAACAACTAGGAGCCTACGAGCAGTACTTC | CASSQQLGAYEQYF
few | TRBJ2-7 | TRBD2 | TRBV3-1/TRBV3-2 | TGTGCCAGCAGGAGCATCGGGACTAACGAGCAGTACTTC | CASRSIGTNEQYF
. | TRBJ2-1 | TRBD2 | TRBV10-1 | TGCGCCAGCAGTGGGACTAGCGGGGCCAACATCGAGCAGTTCTTC | CASSGTSGANIEQFF
. | TRBJ2-7 | TRBD2 | TRBV5-3 | TGTGCCAGAAGCTTGGCCAGCGGGAGCTACGAGCAGTACTTC | CARSLASGSYEQYF
. | TRBJ2-7 | . | TRBV5-5 | TGTGCCAGCAGCTTGGGTTTAGCGGCTTCCTACGAGCAGTACTTC | CASSLGLAASYEQYF
. | TRBJ2-7 | . | TRBV13 | TGTGCCAGCAGCTTAGGCGTTATTAGAAAGAGCTACGAGCAGTACTTC | CASSLGVIRKSYEQYF
. | TRBJ2-1 | . | TRBV21-1 | TGTGCCAGCAGCAAAGCGCTCGGCAGGGGGGTTTACAATGAGCAGTTCTTC | CASSKALGRGVYNEQFF
once | TRBJ2-5 | TRBD1 | TRBV7-2 | TGTGCCAGCAGCACCGGGACAGGGAGCCCCCTAGAGACCCAGTACTTC | CASSTGTGSPLETQYF
. | TRBJ2-5 | TRBD2 | TRBV5-4 | TGTGCCAGCAGCTTGGTGGTCTCGGGGGGAGAGACCCAGTACTTC | CASSLVVSGGETQYF